This T cell receptor (beta chain) was recovered during a study of neurological immune-mediated disorders. Of note for this clonotype: Its antigen is as yet unknown.

The germline V gene encodes CDR1 DFQATT and CDR2 SNEGSKA (reference sequence). V was clipped by 3 bases and J by 6 bases, with 24 bases between them. The CDR3 length is 17 residues. Whole-study results and caveats: When the repertoires were grouped phylogenetically, those of 18 of the 34 multiple sclerosis patients came together in a single cluster of related CDR3 sequences, which points to a possible repertoire-level signature. None of the features examined (clinical or MRI) was associated with the multiple sclerosis repertoire cluster.

The cDNA was synthesized by means of template-switch 5'RACE, which was carried out with 10-nucleotide random UMIs. TCRdb fed the 5' RACE reads into MiXCR, producing one record per CDR3 protein. The sample lists tens of thousands of distinct CDR3 sequences, 3.9% seen once, with 1% to 1.5% in the top ten. V gene TRBV20-1 combines with J gene TRBJ2-1; D is possibly TRBD2 (6 bases). The sequenced sample was PBMCs. The TCR originated in a young man with multiple sclerosis. The CDR3 spells CSASGHQRATNSNEQFF. The CDR3 nucleotides read TGCAGTGCTAGCGGTCACCAGCGGGCCACGAACTCCAATGAGCAGTTCTTC.